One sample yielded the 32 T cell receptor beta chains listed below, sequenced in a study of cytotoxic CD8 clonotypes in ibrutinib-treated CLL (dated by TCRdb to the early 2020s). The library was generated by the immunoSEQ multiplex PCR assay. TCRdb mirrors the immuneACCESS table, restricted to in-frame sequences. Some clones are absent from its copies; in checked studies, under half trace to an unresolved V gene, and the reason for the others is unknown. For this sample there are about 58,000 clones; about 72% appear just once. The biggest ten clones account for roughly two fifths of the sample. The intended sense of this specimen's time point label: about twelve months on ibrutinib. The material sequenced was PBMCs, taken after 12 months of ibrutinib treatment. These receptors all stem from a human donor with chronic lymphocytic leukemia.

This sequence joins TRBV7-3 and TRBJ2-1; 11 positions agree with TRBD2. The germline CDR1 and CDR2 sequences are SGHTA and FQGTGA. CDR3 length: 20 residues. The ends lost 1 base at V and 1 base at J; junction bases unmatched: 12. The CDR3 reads CASSLSLNRTSGLSYNEQFF. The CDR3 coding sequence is TGTGCCAGCAGCTTAAGTTTAAATAGGACTAGCGGGCTATCCTACAATGAGCAGTTCTTC.

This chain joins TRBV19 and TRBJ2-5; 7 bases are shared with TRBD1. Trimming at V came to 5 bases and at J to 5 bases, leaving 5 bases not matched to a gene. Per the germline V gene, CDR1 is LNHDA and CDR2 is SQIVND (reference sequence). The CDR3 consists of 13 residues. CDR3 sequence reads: CASSQGVRETQYF. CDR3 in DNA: TGTGCCAGTAGTCAGGGGGTCCGGGAGACCCAGTACTTC.

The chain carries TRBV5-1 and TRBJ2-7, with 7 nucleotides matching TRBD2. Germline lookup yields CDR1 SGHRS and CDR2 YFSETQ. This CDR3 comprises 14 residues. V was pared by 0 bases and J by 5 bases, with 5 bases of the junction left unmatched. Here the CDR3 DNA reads TGCGCCAGCAGCTTGGGCGGGAGCCTCGACGAGCAGTACTTC. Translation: CASSLGGSLDEQYF. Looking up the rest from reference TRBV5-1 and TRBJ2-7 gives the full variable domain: KAGVTQTPRYLIKTRGQQVTLSCSPISGHRSVSWYQQTPGQGLQFLFEYFSETQRNKGNFPGRFSGRQFSNSRSEMNVSTLELGDSALYLCASSLGGSLDEQYFGPGTRLTVT.

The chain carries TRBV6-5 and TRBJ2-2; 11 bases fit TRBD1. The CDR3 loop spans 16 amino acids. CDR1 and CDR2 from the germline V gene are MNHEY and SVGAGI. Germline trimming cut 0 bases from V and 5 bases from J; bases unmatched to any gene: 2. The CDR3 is CASSYSWDRGTGELFF. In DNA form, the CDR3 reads TGTGCCAGCAGTTACTCTTGGGACAGGGGGACCGGGGAGCTGTTTTTT.

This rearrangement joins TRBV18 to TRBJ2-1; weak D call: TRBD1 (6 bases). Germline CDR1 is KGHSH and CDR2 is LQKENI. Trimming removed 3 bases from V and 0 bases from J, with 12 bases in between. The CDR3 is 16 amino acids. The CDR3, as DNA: TGTGCCAGCTCACCCCAGGACAGCCTCTCCTACAATGAGCAGTTCTTC. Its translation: CASSPQDSLSYNEQFF.

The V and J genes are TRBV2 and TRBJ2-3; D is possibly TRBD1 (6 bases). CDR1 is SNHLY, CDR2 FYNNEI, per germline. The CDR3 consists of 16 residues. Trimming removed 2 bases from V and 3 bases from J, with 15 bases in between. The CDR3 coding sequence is TGTGCCAGCAGTGAACAACAGGGTGGAAGGACAGATACGCAGTATTTT. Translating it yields CASSEQQGGRTDTQYF.

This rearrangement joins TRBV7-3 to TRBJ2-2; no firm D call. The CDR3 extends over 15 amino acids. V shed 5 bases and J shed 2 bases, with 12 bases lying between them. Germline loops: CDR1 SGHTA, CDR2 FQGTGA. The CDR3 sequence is CASSKTPGNTGELFF. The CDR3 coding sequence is TGTGCCAGCAGCAAGACCCCCGGTAACACCGGGGAGCTGTTTTTT.

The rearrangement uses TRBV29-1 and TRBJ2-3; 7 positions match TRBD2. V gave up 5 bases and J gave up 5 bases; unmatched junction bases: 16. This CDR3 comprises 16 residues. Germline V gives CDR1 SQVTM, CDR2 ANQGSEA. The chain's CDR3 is CSVRTRGESRGDTQYF. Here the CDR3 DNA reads TGCAGCGTTAGGACTAGAGGGGAATCTCGAGGAGATACGCAGTATTTT.

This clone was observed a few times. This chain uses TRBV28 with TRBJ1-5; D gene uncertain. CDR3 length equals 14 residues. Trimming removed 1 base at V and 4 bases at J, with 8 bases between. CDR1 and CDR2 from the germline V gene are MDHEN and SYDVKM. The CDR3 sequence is CASSLFGRNQPQHF. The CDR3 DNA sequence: TGTGCCAGCAGTTTATTTGGGAGAAATCAGCCCCAGCATTTT.

The CDR3, as DNA: TGTGCCAGCAGCTTAGCAGGGGTCTCGGGCTACACCTTC. Residues: CASSLAGVSGYTF. The V call is TRBV5-6, the J call TRBJ1-2; tentative D call: TRBD1 (6 bases). This CDR3 has 13 residues. V lost 2 bases and J lost 8, with 13 bases in between. The germline V gene has CDR1 SGHDT and CDR2 YYEEEE.

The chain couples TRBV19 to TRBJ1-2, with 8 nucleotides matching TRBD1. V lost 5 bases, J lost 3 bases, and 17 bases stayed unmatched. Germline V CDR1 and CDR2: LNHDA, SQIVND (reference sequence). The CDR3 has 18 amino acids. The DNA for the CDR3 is TGTGCCAGTAGTTCCCGGACAGGGACAAACCCTACCTACTATGGCTACACCTTC. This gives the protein CASSSRTGTNPTYYGYTF.

The CDR3 region has the DNA TGTGCCAGCAGCTCGACTAGCGCCGAGCAGTACTTC. Encoded protein: CASSSTSAEQYF. The chain has TRBV7-2 and TRBJ2-7, with 8 nucleotides matching TRBD2. This CDR3 is built from 12 residues. Germline CDR1 SGHTA, CDR2 FQGNSA. J gave up 6 bases and V 4 bases, and 2 bases lay outside the gene matches. Supplemented by reference TRBV7-2 and TRBJ2-7, the full variable domain reads GAGVSQSPSNKVTEKGKDVELRCDPISGHTALYWYRQSLGQGLEFLIYFQGNSAPDKSGLPSDRFSAERTGGSVSTLTIQRTQQEDSAVYLCASSSTSAEQYFGPGTRLTVT.

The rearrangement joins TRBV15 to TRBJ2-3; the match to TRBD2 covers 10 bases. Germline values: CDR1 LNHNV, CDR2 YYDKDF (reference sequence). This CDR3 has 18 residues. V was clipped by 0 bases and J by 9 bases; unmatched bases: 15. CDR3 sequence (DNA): TGTGCCACCAGCAGAGATATCCCCGGACTAGCGGCTACCTTAACGCAGTATTTT. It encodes CATSRDIPGLAATLTQYF.

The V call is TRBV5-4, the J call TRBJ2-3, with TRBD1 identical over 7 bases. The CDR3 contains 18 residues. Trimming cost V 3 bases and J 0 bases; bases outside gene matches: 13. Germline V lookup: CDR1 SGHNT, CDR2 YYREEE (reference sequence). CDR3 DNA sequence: TGTGCCAGCAGCTCGGGTGCAGGGGGACCCAAGAGCACAGATACGCAGTATTTT. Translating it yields CASSSGAGGPKSTDTQYF.

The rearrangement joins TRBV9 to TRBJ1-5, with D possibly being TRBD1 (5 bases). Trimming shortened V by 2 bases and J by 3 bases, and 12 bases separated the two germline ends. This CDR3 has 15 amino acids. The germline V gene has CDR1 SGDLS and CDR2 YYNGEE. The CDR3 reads CASSVSGALNQPQHF. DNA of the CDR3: TGTGCCAGCAGCGTGAGTGGGGCGCTCAATCAGCCCCAGCATTTT.

The CDR3 reads CASSLIWGTDTQYF. CDR3 DNA sequence: TGTGCCAGCAGCCTAATATGGGGCACAGATACGCAGTATTTT. The V call is TRBV7-6, the J call TRBJ2-3; D call uncertain. Trimming removed 5 bases at V and 1 base at J, with 10 bases between. CDR1 is SGHVS, CDR2 FNYEAQ, per germline. The CDR3 runs to 14 residues. Full variable domain (rest looked up from reference TRBV7-6 and TRBJ2-3): GAGVSQSPRYKVTKRGQDVALRCDPISGHVSLYWYRQALGQGPEFLTYFNYEAQQDKSGLPNDRFSAERPEGSISTLTIQRTEQRDSAMYRCASSLIWGTDTQYFGPGTRLTVL.

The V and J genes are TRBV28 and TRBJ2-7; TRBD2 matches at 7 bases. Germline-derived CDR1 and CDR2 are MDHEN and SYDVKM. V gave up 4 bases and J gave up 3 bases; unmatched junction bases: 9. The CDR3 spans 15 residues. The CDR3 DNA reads TGTGCCAGCAGTTGGGGTAGCGGGCCTCGCTACGAGCAGTACTTC. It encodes CASSWGSGPRYEQYF.

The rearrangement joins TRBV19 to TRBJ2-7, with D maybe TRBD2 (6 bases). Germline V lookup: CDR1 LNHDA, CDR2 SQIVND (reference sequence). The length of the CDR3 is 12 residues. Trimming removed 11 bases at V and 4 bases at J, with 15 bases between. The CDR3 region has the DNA TGTGCCTCGGCGGGAACAGAATACGAGCAGTACTTC. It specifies CASAGTEYEQYF.

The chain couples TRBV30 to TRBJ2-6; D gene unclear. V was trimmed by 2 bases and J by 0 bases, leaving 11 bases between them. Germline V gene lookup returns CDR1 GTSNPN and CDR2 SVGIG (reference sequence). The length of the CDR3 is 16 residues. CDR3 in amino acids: CAWSSDGYSGANVLTF. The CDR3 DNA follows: TGTGCCTGGAGTTCGGACGGGTACTCTGGGGCCAACGTCCTGACTTTC.

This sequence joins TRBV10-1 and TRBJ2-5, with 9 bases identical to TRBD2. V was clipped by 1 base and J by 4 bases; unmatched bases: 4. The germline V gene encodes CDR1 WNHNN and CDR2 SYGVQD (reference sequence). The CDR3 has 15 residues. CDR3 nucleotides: TGCGCCAGCAGTGAGTTAGCGGGGGCCGTAGAGACCCAGTACTTC. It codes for CASSELAGAVETQYF.

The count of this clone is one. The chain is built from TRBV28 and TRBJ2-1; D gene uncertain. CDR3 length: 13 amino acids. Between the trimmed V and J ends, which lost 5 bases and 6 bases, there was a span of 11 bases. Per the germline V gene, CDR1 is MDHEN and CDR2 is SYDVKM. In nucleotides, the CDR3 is TGTGCCAGCAGTCCCCGTGCACTCAATGAGCAGTTCTTC. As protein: CASSPRALNEQFF.

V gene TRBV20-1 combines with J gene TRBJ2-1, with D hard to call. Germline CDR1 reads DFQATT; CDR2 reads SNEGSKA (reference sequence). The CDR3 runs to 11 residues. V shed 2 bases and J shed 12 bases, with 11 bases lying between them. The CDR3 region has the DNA TGCAGTGCTAGACCTACGGTGGGGCAGTTCTTC. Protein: CSARPTVGQFF.

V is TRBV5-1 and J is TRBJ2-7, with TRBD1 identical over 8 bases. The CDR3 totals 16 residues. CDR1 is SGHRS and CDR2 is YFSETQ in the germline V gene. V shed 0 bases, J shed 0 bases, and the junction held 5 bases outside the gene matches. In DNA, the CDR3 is TGCGCCAGCAGCTTGGGTGGGGACAGGAGCTCCTACGAGCAGTACTTC. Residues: CASSLGGDRSSYEQYF.

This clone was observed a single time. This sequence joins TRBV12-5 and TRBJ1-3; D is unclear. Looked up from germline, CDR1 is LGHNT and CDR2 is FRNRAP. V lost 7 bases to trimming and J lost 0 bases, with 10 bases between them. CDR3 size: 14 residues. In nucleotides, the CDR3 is TGTGCTAGTGCATCGGGGTTCTCTGGAAACACCATATATTTT. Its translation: CASASGFSGNTIYF.

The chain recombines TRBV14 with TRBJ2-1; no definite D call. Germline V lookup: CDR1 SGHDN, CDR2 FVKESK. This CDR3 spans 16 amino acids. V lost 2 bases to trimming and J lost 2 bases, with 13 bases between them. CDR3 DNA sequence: TGTGCCAGCAGCCAAACCCGGGTAGGGACCTACAATGAGCAGTTCTTC. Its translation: CASSQTRVGTYNEQFF.

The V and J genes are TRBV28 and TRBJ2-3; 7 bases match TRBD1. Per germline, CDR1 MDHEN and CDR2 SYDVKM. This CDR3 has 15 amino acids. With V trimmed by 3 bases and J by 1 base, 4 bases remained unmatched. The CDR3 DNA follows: TGTGCCAGCAGTTTTGAGGGGGCCGGCACAGATACGCAGTATTTT. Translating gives CASSFEGAGTDTQYF.

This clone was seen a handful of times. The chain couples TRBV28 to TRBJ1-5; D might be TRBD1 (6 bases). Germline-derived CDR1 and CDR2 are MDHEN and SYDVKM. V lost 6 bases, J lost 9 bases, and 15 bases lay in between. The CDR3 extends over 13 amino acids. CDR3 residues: CASSYLQGGPQHF. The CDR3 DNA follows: TGTGCCAGCAGCTACCTACAGGGAGGGCCCCAGCATTTT. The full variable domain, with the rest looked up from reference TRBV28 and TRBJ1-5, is DVKVTQSSRYLVKRTGEKVFLECVQDMDHENMFWYRQDPGLGLRLIYFSYDVKMKEKGDIPEGYSVSREKKERFSLILESASTNQTSMYLCASSYLQGGPQHFGDGTRLSIL.

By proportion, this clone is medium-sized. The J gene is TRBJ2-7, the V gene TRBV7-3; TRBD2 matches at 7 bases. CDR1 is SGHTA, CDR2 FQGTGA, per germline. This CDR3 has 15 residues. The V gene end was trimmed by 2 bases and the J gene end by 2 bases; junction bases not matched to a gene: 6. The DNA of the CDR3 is TGTGCCAGCAGCTTAGGCGGGAGCGGGACCTACGAGCAGTACTTC. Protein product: CASSLGGSGTYEQYF. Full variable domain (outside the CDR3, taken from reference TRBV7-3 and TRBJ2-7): GAGVSQTPSNKVTEKGKYVELRCDPISGHTALYWYRQSLGQGPEFLIYFQGTGAADDSGLPNDRFFAVRPEGSVSTLKIQRTERGDSAVYLCASSLGGSGTYEQYFGPGTRLTVT.

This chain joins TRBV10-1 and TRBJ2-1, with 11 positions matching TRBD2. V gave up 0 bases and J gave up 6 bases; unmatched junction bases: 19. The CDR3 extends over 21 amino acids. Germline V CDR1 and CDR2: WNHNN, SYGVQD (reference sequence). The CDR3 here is CASSESEQGLAGGFWGNEQFF. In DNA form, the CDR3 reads TGCGCCAGCAGTGAGTCGGAACAAGGGCTAGCGGGGGGTTTTTGGGGCAATGAGCAGTTCTTC.

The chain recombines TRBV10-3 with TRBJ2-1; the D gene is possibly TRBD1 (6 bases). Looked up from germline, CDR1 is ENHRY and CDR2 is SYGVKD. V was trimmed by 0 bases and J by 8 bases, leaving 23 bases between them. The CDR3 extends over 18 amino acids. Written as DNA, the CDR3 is TGTGCCATCAGTGAGTCGACAGGTTTAAGGGGCCGGTTCGATGAGCAGTTCTTC. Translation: CAISESTGLRGRFDEQFF.

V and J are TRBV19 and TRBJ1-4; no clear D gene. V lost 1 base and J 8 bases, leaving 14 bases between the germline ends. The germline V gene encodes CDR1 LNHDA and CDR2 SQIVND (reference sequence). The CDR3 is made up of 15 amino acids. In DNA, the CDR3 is TGTGCCAGTAGTATAGGTCCGGACTTACCCGAAAAACTGTTTTTT. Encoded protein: CASSIGPDLPEKLFF.

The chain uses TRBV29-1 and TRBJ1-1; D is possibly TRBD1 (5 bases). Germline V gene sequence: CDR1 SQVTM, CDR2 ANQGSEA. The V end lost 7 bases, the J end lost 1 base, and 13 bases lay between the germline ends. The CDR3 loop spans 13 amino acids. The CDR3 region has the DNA TGCAGCGCCGTCAGGGCGGGGAACACTGAAGCTTTCTTT. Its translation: CSAVRAGNTEAFF.